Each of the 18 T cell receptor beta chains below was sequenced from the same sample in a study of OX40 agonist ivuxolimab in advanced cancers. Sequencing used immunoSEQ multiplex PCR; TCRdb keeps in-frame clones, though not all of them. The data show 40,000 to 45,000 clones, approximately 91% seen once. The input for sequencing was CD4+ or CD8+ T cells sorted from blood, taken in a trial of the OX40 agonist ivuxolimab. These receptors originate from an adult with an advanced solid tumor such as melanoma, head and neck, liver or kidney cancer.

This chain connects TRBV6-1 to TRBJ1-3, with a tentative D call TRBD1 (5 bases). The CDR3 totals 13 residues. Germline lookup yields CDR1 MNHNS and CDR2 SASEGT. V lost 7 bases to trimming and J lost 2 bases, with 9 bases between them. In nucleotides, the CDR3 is TGTGCCAGCACGGGGGGAGCTGGAAACACCATATATTTT. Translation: CASTGGAGNTIYF.

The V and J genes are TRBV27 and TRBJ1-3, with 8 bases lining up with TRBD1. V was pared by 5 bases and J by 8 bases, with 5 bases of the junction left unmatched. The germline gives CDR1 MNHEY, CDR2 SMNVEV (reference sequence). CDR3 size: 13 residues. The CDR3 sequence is CASSPGTGDTIYF. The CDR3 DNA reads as TGTGCCAGCAGTCCAGGGACAGGTGACACCATATATTTT.

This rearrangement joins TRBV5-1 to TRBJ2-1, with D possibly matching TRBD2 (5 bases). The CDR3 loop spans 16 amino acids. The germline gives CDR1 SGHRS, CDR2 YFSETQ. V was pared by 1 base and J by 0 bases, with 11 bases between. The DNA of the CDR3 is TGCGCCAGCAGCTTGAAGCGAGGGAGCTCCTACAATGAGCAGTTCTTC. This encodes CASSLKRGSSYNEQFF.

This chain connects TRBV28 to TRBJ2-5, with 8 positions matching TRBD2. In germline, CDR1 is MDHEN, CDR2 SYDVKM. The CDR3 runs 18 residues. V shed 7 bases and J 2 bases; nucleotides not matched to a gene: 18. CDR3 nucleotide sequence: TGTGCCAGCACCGCGGGACTAGGGCCTTATAGAGGGCAAGAGACCCAGTACTTC. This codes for CASTAGLGPYRGQETQYF.

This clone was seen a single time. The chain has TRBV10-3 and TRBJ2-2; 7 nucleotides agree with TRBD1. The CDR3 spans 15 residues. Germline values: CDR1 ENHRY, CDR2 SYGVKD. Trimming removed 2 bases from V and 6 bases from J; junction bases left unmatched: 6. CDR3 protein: CAISEASGGAGELFF. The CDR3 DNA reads TGTGCCATCAGTGAGGCGTCAGGGGGAGCCGGGGAGCTGTTTTTT.

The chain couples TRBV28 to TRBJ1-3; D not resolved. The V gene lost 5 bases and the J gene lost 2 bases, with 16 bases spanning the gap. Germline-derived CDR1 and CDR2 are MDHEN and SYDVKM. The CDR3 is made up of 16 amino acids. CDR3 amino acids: CASSLVWDFPGNTIYF. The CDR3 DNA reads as TGTGCCAGCAGTCTGGTGTGGGATTTCCCTGGAAACACCATATATTTT. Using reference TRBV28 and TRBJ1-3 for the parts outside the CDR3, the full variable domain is DVKVTQSSRYLVKRTGEKVFLECVQDMDHENMFWYRQDPGLGLRLIYFSYDVKMKEKGDIPEGYSVSREKKERFSLILESASTNQTSMYLCASSLVWDFPGNTIYFGEGSWLTVV.

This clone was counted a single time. The CDR3 sequence: CASSLRLAGAGSTDTQYF. DNA for the CDR3: TGTGCCAGCAGCTTAAGACTAGCGGGAGCGGGTAGCACAGATACGCAGTATTTT. This chain uses TRBV11-2 with TRBJ2-3; 12 positions match TRBD2. Germline CDR1 reads SGHAT; CDR2 reads FQNNGV. This CDR3 is 18 amino acids long. J gave up 0 bases and V 2 bases, and 6 bases lay outside the gene matches.

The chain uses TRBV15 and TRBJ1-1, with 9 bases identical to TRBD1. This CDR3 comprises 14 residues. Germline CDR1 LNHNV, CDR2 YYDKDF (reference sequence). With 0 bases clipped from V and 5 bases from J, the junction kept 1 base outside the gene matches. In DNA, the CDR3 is TGTGCCACCAGCAGAGAGGACAGGGGTACTGAAGCTTTCTTT. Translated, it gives CATSREDRGTEAFF.

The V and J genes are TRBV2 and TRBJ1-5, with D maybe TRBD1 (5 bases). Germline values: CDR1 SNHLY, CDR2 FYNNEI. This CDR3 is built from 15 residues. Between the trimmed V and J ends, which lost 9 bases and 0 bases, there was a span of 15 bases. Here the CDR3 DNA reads TGTGCCAGTCGAGAGGGGAGTTATAGCAATCAGCCCCAGCATTTT. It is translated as CASREGSYSNQPQHF.

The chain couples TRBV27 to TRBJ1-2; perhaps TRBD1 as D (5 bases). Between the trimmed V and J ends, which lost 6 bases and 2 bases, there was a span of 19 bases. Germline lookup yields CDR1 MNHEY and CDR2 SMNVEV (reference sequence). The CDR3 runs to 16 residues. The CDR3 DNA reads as TGTGCCAGCAGCTCGACCCAGCGGGGGGTGAACTATGGCTACACCTTC. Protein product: CASSSTQRGVNYGYTF.

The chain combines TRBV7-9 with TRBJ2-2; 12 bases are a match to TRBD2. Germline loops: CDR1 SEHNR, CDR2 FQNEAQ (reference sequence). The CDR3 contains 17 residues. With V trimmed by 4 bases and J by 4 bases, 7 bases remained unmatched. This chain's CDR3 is CASSSTSGSGSTGELFF. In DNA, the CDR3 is TGTGCCAGCAGCTCGACTAGCGGGAGCGGGAGCACCGGGGAGCTGTTTTTT.

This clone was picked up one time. The CDR3 region is CASRLLAGVANEQFF. CDR3 in DNA: TGCGCCAGCCGACTCCTAGCGGGAGTGGCAAATGAGCAGTTCTTC. The genes are TRBV5-1 and TRBJ2-1; 10 bases align to TRBD2. Germline-derived CDR1 and CDR2 are SGHRS and YFSETQ. The CDR3 is 15 residues long. Losses at the gene ends were 7 bases for V and 7 bases for J; bases not matched to a gene: 11. Together with reference TRBV5-1 and TRBJ2-1, the CDR3 gives the full variable domain: KAGVTQTPRYLIKTRGQQVTLSCSPISGHRSVSWYQQTPGQGLQFLFEYFSETQRNKGNFPGRFSGRQFSNSRSEMNVSTLELGDSALYLCASRLLAGVANEQFFGPGTRLTVL.

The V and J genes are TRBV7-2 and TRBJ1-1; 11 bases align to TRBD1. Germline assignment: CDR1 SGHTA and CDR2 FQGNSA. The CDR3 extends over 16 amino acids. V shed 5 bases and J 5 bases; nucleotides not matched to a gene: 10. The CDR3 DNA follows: TGTGCCAGCAGCGCCGGGACAGGGGGAGTGAGGACTGAAGCTTTCTTT. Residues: CASSAGTGGVRTEAFF.

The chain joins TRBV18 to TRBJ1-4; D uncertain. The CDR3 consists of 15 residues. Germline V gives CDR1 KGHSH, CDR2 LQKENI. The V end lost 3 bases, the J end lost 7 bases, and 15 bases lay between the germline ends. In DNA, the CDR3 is TGTGCCAGCTCACCGTGGATGGACCGGGGTGAAAAACTGTTTTTT. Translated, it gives CASSPWMDRGEKLFF.

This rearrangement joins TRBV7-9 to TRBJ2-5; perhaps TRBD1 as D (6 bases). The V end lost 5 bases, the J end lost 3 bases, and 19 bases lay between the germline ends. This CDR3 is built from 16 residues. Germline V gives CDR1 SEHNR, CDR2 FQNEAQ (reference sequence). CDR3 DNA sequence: TGTGCCAGCAGCCCAGGCAGAGGACAGATTAAAGAGACCCAGTACTTC. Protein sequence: CASSPGRGQIKETQYF.

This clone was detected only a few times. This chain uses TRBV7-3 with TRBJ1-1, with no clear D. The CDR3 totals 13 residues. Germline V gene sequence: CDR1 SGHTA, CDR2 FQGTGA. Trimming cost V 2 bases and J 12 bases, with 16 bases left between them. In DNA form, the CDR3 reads TGTGCCAGCAGCTTAGTATGGAAAGGTCGAACTTTCTTT. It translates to CASSLVWKGRTFF.

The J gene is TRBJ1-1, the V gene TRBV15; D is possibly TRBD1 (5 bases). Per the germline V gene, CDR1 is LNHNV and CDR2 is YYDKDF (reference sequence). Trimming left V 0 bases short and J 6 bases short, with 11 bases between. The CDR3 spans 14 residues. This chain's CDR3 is CATSRDQGVAEAFF. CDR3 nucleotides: TGTGCCACCAGCAGAGACCAGGGAGTAGCTGAAGCTTTCTTT.

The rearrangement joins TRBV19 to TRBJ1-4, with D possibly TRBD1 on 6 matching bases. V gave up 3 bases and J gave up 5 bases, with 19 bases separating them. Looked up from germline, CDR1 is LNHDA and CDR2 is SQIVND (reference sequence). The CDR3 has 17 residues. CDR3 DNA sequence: TGTGCCAGTAGTATCACCTACGCGGCAGGGGTGAATGAAAAACTGTTTTTT. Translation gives CASSITYAAGVNEKLFF.